This record concerns one TCR beta chain sequence. This specimen comes from a study of blood T cell repertoires in COVID-19. Study information: T cells, B-cell-depleted T cells, or PBMCs supplied cDNA or gDNA.

Assay used: immunoSEQ multiplex PCR; TCRdb lists only in-frame clones, some missing. The sample has about 140,000 clones, around 86% seen once. Germline CDR1 MNHNY, CDR2 SVGAGI (reference sequence). This CDR3 region has 18 residues. V lost 5 bases, J lost 13 bases, and 25 bases stayed unmatched. The chain has TRBV6-6 and TRBJ1-4, with 7 bases aligning to TRBD1. This sequence was found in a human donor in a cohort sampled during active COVID-19. Material for sequencing was peripheral blood. CDR3 amino acids: CASSQQGRQSWSSMGLFF. CDR3 nucleotide sequence: TGTGCCAGCAGTCAACAGGGGCGGCAGTCCTGGTCCTCGATGGGACTGTTTTTT.